The rows below give T cell receptor beta chains drawn from one sample of a study of T cell responses to AZD1222 COVID-19 vaccine. Produced via immunoSEQ multiplex PCR; TCRdb's table is partial and in-frame only. The data contain approximately 75,000 clones, around 87% of them singletons. The sample here was peripheral blood, taken 28 days after the second AZD1222 dose. These receptors were collected from an adult who received the AZD1222 COVID-19 vaccine. The CDR3 runs from the conserved cysteine through the conserved F or W. The D gene is left open where the match is weak. A row's size may be missing; if present it is once, few, many or a size class.

>TRBJ1-5|-|TRBV5-6|-
CASSQSGPGMISEPQHF
TGTGCCAGCAGCCAGTCGGGGCCAGGGATGATATCAGAGCCCCAGCATTTT
>TRBJ1-1|once|TRBV5-5|-
CASSSGIQIEAFF
TGTGCCAGCAGCTCGGGAATACAAATTGAAGCTTTCTTT
>TRBJ1-6|-|TRBV6-1|-
CASSEVRGRSPLHF
TGTGCCAGCAGTGAAGTGCGGGGCAGGTCACCCCTCCACTTT
>TRBJ1-1|once|TRBV12-5|-
CASGMWDTEAFF
TGTGCTAGTGGTATGTGGGACACTGAAGCTTTCTTT
>TRBJ1-5|-|TRBV18|-
CASSPTVDQPQHF
TGTGCCAGCTCACCGACGGTAGATCAGCCCCAGCATTTT
>TRBJ1-4|-|TRBV19|-
CASSLDRGSDEKLFF
TGTGCCAGTAGTCTCGACAGAGGGAGCGACGAAAAACTGTTTTTT
>TRBJ2-2|-|TRBV19|-
CASSDSTGELFF
TGTGCCAGTAGTGACAGCACCGGGGAGCTGTTTTTT
>TRBJ2-6|-|TRBV5-1|-
CASSLGSSGANVLTF
TGCGCCAGCAGCTTGGGGAGCTCTGGGGCCAACGTCCTGACTTTC
>TRBJ1-6|-|TRBV6-2/TRBV6-3|-
CASSYRGGPNSPLHF
TGTGCCAGCAGTTACCGCGGGGGGCCCAATTCACCCCTCCACTTT
>TRBJ1-1|-|TRBV4-2|-
CASSQVTLVPEAFF
TGTGCCAGCAGCCAAGTGACCCTTGTACCTGAAGCTTTCTTT
>TRBJ2-7|-|TRBV3-1/TRBV3-2|-
CASSQVGYEQYF
TGTGCCAGCAGCCAAGTGGGGTACGAGCAGTACTTC
>TRBJ1-6|-|TRBV5-6|TRBD1
CASSRDRANSPLHF
TGTGCCAGCAGCCGGGACAGGGCTAATTCACCCCTCCACTTT
>TRBJ1-5|once|TRBV18|-
CASSLGRGGQPQHF
TGTGCCAGCTCCCTGGGACGTGGAGGTCAGCCCCAGCATTTT
>TRBJ2-1|-|TRBV20-1|-
CSASERGEAYNEQFF
TGCAGTGCTAGTGAGAGGGGGGAAGCCTACAATGAGCAGTTCTTC
>TRBJ1-1|-|TRBV2|TRBD1
CASRPRDRGNTEAFF
TGTGCCAGCAGGCCGAGGGACAGGGGGAACACTGAAGCTTTCTTT
>TRBJ1-2|-|TRBV4-2|TRBD1
CASSQEIRTGVGYTF
TGTGCCAGCAGCCAAGAAATCCGGACAGGGGTCGGCTACACCTTC
>TRBJ2-2|-|TRBV7-9|-
CASSLLRGGTGELFF
TGTGCCAGCAGCCTACTCCGAGGGGGTACCGGGGAGCTGTTTTTT
>TRBJ1-2|once|TRBV30|-
CAWSVSLGNYGYTF
TGTGCCTGGAGTGTAAGCTTGGGTAACTATGGCTACACCTTC
>TRBJ1-4|-|TRBV19|-
CASSIGMKGFNLFF
TGTGCCAGTAGTATAGGAATGAAAGGGTTTAATCTGTTTTTT
>TRBJ2-2|-|TRBV30|-
CAWSASHTGELFF
TGTGCCTGGAGTGCTAGCCACACCGGGGAGCTGTTTTTT
>TRBJ2-6|-|TRBV19|-
CASNDRSGANVLTF
TGTGCCAGTAATGACAGATCTGGGGCCAACGTCCTGACTTTC
>TRBJ2-3|-|TRBV4-3|-
CASSRRDGGTDTQYF
TGCGCCAGCAGCCGGCGGGACGGAGGCACAGATACGCAGTATTTT
>TRBJ2-1|-|TRBV5-1|TRBD2
CASSSSGGYNEQFF
TGCGCCAGCAGCTCTAGCGGGGGATACAATGAGCAGTTCTTC
>TRBJ1-6|-|TRBV4-1|TRBD1
CASSQSGTGLKSPLHF
TGCGCCAGCAGCCAAAGTGGGACAGGGCTGAAATCACCCCTCCACTTT
>TRBJ2-3|-|TRBV7-2|TRBD2
CASSLPGTSGNTDTQYF
TGTGCCAGCAGCTTACCCGGGACTAGCGGGAACACAGATACGCAGTATTTT
>TRBJ2-2|once|TRBV27|-
CASSLSMGYGTGELFF
TGTGCCAGCAGTTTATCGATGGGGTACGGCACCGGGGAGCTGTTTTTT
>TRBJ1-1|-|TRBV5-1|-
CASSLVGDSTEAFF
TGCGCCAGCAGCTTGGTCGGGGATTCCACTGAAGCTTTCTTT
>TRBJ1-4|-|TRBV5-1|-
CASRTSSTNEKLFF
TGCGCCAGCCGAACCTCTTCAACTAATGAAAAACTGTTTTTT